One sample yielded the 24 T cell receptor beta chains listed below, sequenced in a study of T cell responses to AZD1222 COVID-19 vaccine. The method was immunoSEQ multiplex PCR; TCRdb's version includes in-frame clones alone and lacks a portion of them. Counted here are 40,000 to 60,000 clones, 70% to 90% occurring once; the ten biggest clones make up 0.95% to 1.3%. The sample in question was peripheral blood, obtained 28 days after the second AZD1222 dose. All receptors derive from an adult who received the AZD1222 COVID-19 vaccine.

This clone appeared once. The V gene is TRBV7-9, the J gene TRBJ2-1, with D tentatively TRBD2 (6 bases). CDR1 and CDR2 from the germline V gene are SEHNR and FQNEAQ (reference sequence). The CDR3 covers 15 residues. Deletions cut 5 bases from V and 3 bases from J, with 14 bases between. The CDR3 loop reads CASSPAGRYYNEQFF. The CDR3 bases are TGTGCCAGCAGCCCTGCGGGGCGGTACTACAATGAGCAGTTCTTC.

The chain is built from TRBV4-1 and TRBJ2-7; possibly TRBD1 or TRBD2 for D (7 bases each). There are 22 residues in the CDR3. V dropped 1 base and J dropped 4 bases, with 35 bases sitting between them. In germline, CDR1 is MGHRA, CDR2 YSYEKL. The CDR3 loop reads CASSQAHGTARLAPAGTYEQYF. In DNA form, the CDR3 reads TGCGCCAGCAGCCAAGCGCACGGGACAGCTCGACTAGCCCCAGCCGGCACGTACGAGCAGTACTTC.

The V call is TRBV6-6, the J call TRBJ1-4, with TRBD1 identical over 9 bases. CDR3 length equals 14 residues. Germline CDR1 is MNHNY and CDR2 is SVGAGI (reference sequence). The ends lost 5 bases at V and 6 bases at J; junction bases unmatched: 4. This chain's CDR3 is CASSTWDRDEKLFF. The CDR3 DNA reads as TGTGCCAGCAGTACCTGGGACAGGGATGAAAAACTGTTTTTT.

The chain is built from TRBV7-3 and TRBJ2-6; 10 nucleotides match TRBD1. The CDR3 loop spans 19 amino acids. The germline V gene has CDR1 SGHTA and CDR2 FQGTGA. Trimming took 5 bases from V and 2 from J; bases not matched to a gene: 12. The CDR3 coding sequence is TGTGCCAGCAGCCATAGGACAGGGGGGTCTTCCGCTGGGGCCAACGTCCTGACTTTC. Amino acids: CASSHRTGGSSAGANVLTF. Together with reference TRBV7-3 and TRBJ2-6, the CDR3 gives the full variable domain: GAGVSQTPSNKVTEKGKYVELRCDPISGHTALYWYRQSLGQGPEFLIYFQGTGAADDSGLPNDRFFAVRPEGSVSTLKIQRTERGDSAVYLCASSHRTGGSSAGANVLTFGAGSRLTVL.

There are a few counts of this clone. The V call is TRBV5-1, the J call TRBJ1-2; the D is unclear. V shed 4 bases and J shed 3 bases, with 10 bases lying between them. This CDR3 region has 13 residues. Germline V CDR1 and CDR2: SGHRS, YFSETQ. For the CDR3, the DNA is TGCGCCAGCAGCCTTTGGGAAGACTATGGCTACACCTTC. Translation gives CASSLWEDYGYTF.

A few counts support this clone. The chain combines TRBV5-5 with TRBJ2-2; D might be TRBD1 (5 bases). The CDR3 runs to 15 residues. V gave up 2 bases and J gave up 3 bases, with 11 bases separating them. Germline V CDR1 and CDR2: SGHKS, YYEKEE (reference sequence). The CDR3, as DNA: TGTGCCAGCAGCTTCCCGGGCAGGGACACCGGGGAGCTGTTTTTT. It specifies CASSFPGRDTGELFF.

This clone occurred once. This chain uses TRBV19 with TRBJ1-5, with a tentative D call TRBD1 (5 bases). This CDR3 region has 16 residues. Between the trimmed V and J ends, which lost 0 bases and 5 bases, there was a span of 14 bases. Per the germline V gene, CDR1 is LNHDA and CDR2 is SQIVND (reference sequence). CDR3: CASSIDNTGRYQPQHF. DNA for the CDR3: TGTGCCAGTAGTATAGATAACACAGGACGGTATCAGCCCCAGCATTTT.

This rearrangement joins TRBV19 to TRBJ1-1, with 7 bases aligning to TRBD1. The CDR3 is 15 amino acids. Trimming cost V 7 bases and J 3 bases; bases outside gene matches: 11. Per germline, CDR1 LNHDA and CDR2 SQIVND (reference sequence). The DNA of the CDR3 is TGTGCCAGTAAGGGATACAGGGGCACTGACACTGAAGCTTTCTTT. The encoded protein is CASKGYRGTDTEAFF.

The chain has TRBV6-5 and TRBJ2-7, with D uncertain. With 0 bases removed from V and 1 base from J, the gap between germline ends came to 7 bases. The germline V gene encodes CDR1 MNHEY and CDR2 SVGAGI. This CDR3 is 14 amino acids long. The CDR3 coding sequence is TGTGCCAGCAGTTACTCGTGGGGTTCCTACGAGCAGTACTTC. It is translated as CASSYSWGSYEQYF.

The chain has TRBV6-2 or TRBV6-3 and TRBJ1-5; a weak D match, TRBD1 (6 bases). The germline V and J ends were trimmed by 2 bases and 7 bases, with 12 bases remaining between them. The germline V gene encodes CDR1 MNHEY and CDR2 SVGEGT. This CDR3 is built from 14 residues. The CDR3 here is CASSYGGHGQPQHF. The CDR3, as DNA: TGTGCCAGCAGTTACGGGGGACACGGACAGCCCCAGCATTTT.

The chain combines TRBV19 with TRBJ2-7; 8 nucleotides align to TRBD2. This CDR3 comprises 15 residues. In germline, CDR1 is LNHDA, CDR2 SQIVND (reference sequence). Trimming at V came to 5 bases and at J to 3 bases, leaving 9 bases not matched to a gene. The CDR3 loop is CASSLSGGAGYEQYF. CDR3 in DNA: TGTGCCAGTAGTCTAAGCGGGGGCGCGGGCTACGAGCAGTACTTC.

The gene calls are TRBV6-5 and TRBJ2-3, with 11 nucleotides matching TRBD2. The CDR3 runs 16 residues. J was trimmed by 4 bases and V by 4 bases; bases with no gene match: 7. Germline CDR1 reads MNHEY; CDR2 reads SVGAGI. The CDR3 here is CASSCRGLAAADTQYF. CDR3 DNA: TGTGCCAGCAGTTGTAGGGGACTAGCGGCGGCAGATACGCAGTATTTT.

The chain combines TRBV5-1 with TRBJ1-1; D might be TRBD1 (6 bases). This CDR3 region has 11 residues. Germline V gene data show CDR1 as SGHRS and CDR2 as YFSETQ. Trimming cost V 3 bases and J 13 bases, with 13 bases left between them. CDR3 loop: CASSSDSKSFF. CDR3 bases: TGCGCCAGCAGCTCGGACAGCAAAAGTTTCTTT. The variable domain in full, with the rest retrieved from reference TRBV5-1 and TRBJ1-1, is KAGVTQTPRYLIKTRGQQVTLSCSPISGHRSVSWYQQTPGQGLQFLFEYFSETQRNKGNFPGRFSGRQFSNSRSEMNVSTLELGDSALYLCASSSDSKSFFGQGTRLTVV.

V and J are TRBV18 and TRBJ1-1; D is unclear. This CDR3 region has 13 residues. V lost 3 bases, J lost 0 bases, and 5 bases lay in between. Germline V lookup: CDR1 KGHSH, CDR2 LQKENI. The CDR3 loop is CASSPTLNTEAFF. The CDR3 DNA reads TGTGCCAGCTCACCGACACTGAACACTGAAGCTTTCTTT. Full variable domain (remainder filled in from reference TRBV18 and TRBJ1-1): NAGVMQNPRHLVRRRGQEARLRCSPMKGHSHVYWYRQLPEEGLKFMVYLQKENIIDESGMPKERFSAEFPKEGPSILRIQQVVRGDSAAYFCASSPTLNTEAFFGQGTRLTVV.

The table lists this clone with a count of one. The rearrangement uses TRBV30 and TRBJ1-3; 10 bases map to TRBD1. This CDR3 region has 14 residues. Germline trimming cut 2 bases from V and 4 bases from J; bases unmatched to any gene: 2. Germline assignment: CDR1 GTSNPN and CDR2 SVGIG (reference sequence). The CDR3 reads CAWSRDRGGNTIYF. The CDR3 bases are TGTGCCTGGAGTAGGGACAGGGGAGGAAACACCATATATTTT.

J is TRBJ1-1 and V is TRBV18; D is uncertain. The CDR3 length is 15 residues. Trimming pared 2 bases from V and 0 bases from J, leaving 10 bases between. CDR1 and CDR2 (germline): KGHSH, LQKENI. This CDR3 reads CASSPGQSLNTEAFF. CDR3 coding DNA: TGTGCCAGCTCACCAGGCCAGTCCTTGAACACTGAAGCTTTCTTT.

The V and J genes are TRBV5-1 and TRBJ2-6; D gene ambiguous. Trimming removed 3 bases at V and 0 bases at J, with 7 bases between. CDR1 is SGHRS, CDR2 YFSETQ, per germline. The CDR3 loop spans 15 amino acids. The CDR3 DNA is TGCGCCAGCAGCTCGGCGGTCTCTGGGGCCAACGTCCTGACTTTC. Its protein product is CASSSAVSGANVLTF.

V is TRBV7-8 and J is TRBJ2-2; D perhaps matches TRBD2 (5 bases). Trimming pared 9 bases from V and 7 bases from J, leaving 12 bases between. The V gene's germline CDR1 is SGHVS and CDR2 FQNEAQ. The CDR3 extends over 12 amino acids. The CDR3 protein is CASASRVGELFF. DNA for the CDR3: TGTGCCAGTGCCTCGAGGGTCGGGGAGCTGTTTTTT.

The chain has TRBV5-6 and TRBJ1-1; D gene ambiguous. This CDR3 region has 14 residues. V was clipped by 4 bases and J by 6 bases, with 16 bases between them. Germline CDR1 and CDR2: SGHDT and YYEEEE. The CDR3 region has the DNA TGTGCCAGCAGCGGGTTGGGCGGTGGGGCTGAAGCTTTCTTT. Amino acid sequence: CASSGLGGGAEAFF.

The chain recombines TRBV7-6 with TRBJ1-5; 10 nucleotides agree with TRBD1. Germline V gene data show CDR1 as SGHVS and CDR2 as FNYEAQ. V was pared by 8 bases and J by 4 bases, with 8 bases of the junction left unmatched. The CDR3 has 15 amino acids. The CDR3 nucleotides are TGTGCCAGCGTCCCCGGGACAGGGGTAAATCAGCCCCAGCATTTT. Residues: CASVPGTGVNQPQHF.

This clone appeared a few times. V usage is TRBV28 and J usage is TRBJ1-1; 10 nucleotides agree with TRBD1. The germline V gene has CDR1 MDHEN and CDR2 SYDVKM. Trimming took 5 bases from V and 1 from J; bases not matched to a gene: 1. The CDR3 has 14 residues. CDR3 sequence (DNA): TGTGCCAGCAGTCGGGACAGGGGGAACACTGAAGCTTTCTTT. It translates to CASSRDRGNTEAFF. The full variable domain, rest sourced from reference TRBV28 and TRBJ1-1, is DVKVTQSSRYLVKRTGEKVFLECVQDMDHENMFWYRQDPGLGLRLIYFSYDVKMKEKGDIPEGYSVSREKKERFSLILESASTNQTSMYLCASSRDRGNTEAFFGQGTRLTVV.

This chain uses TRBV4-1 with TRBJ2-1; D not resolved. In germline, CDR1 is MGHRA, CDR2 YSYEKL. This CDR3 has 14 amino acids. The V gene lost 1 base and the J gene lost 5 bases, with 9 bases spanning the gap. The CDR3 nucleotides are TGCGCCAGCAGCCAAGCGTCATCAAACAATGAGCAGTTCTTC. Residues: CASSQASSNNEQFF.

The chain joins TRBV7-9 to TRBJ2-2; 10 nucleotides align to TRBD1. The CDR3 length is 16 residues. Germline lookup yields CDR1 SEHNR and CDR2 FQNEAQ (reference sequence). V was clipped by 5 bases and J by 5 bases; unmatched bases: 8. The CDR3 protein is CASSPGQGKRTGELFF. The CDR3 DNA reads TGTGCCAGCAGCCCGGGACAGGGGAAGAGGACCGGGGAGCTGTTTTTT.

This sequence joins TRBV4-1 and TRBJ2-2, with a possible D match to TRBD1 (5 bases). The germline V gene encodes CDR1 MGHRA and CDR2 YSYEKL. This CDR3 region has 16 residues. Trimming pared 0 bases from V and 5 bases from J, leaving 13 bases between. In DNA form, the CDR3 reads TGCGCCAGCAGCCAAGATCGGGCAGGGATTACCGGGGAGCTGTTTTTT. This sequence encodes CASSQDRAGITGELFF.